Given below is one TCR beta chain in context. TCRdb fed the PCR reads into MiXCR, producing one record per CDR3 protein. Among under 15,000 distinct CDR3 sequences, 54% were seen once, and the ten largest hold more than 30%. These data belong to a study of tumor-infiltrating lymphocytes in oesophageal squamous cell carcinoma. Germline V gene data show CDR1 as SGHTA and CDR2 as FQGNSA. The CDR3 extends over 15 amino acids. The origin of this receptor is a female donor with esophageal squamous cell carcinoma. The V gene is TRBV7-2, the J gene TRBJ2-3; D call uncertain. The J call is uncertain, as TRBJ2-5 better fits the DNA end. The source material was esophageal tumor tissue. For the CDR3, the DNA is TGTGCCAGCAGCTTAGAGGTCCAGTACCAAGAGACCCAGTACTTC. Residues: CASSLEVQYQETQYF.